The 8 T cell receptor beta chains given below trace back to one sample, sequenced in a study of blood T cell repertoires in COVID-19. Using immunoSEQ multiplex PCR, the repertoire was profiled, and TCRdb retains in-frame clones only, with some absent. The table shows tens of thousands of clones, with over 60% occurring only once. Specimen: peripheral blood. The receptors were sampled from a human donor in a cohort sampled during active COVID-19.

The chain uses TRBV7-2 and TRBJ2-3, with 11 bases fitting TRBD2. The germline CDR1 and CDR2 sequences are SGHTA and FQGNSA. V shed 5 bases, J shed 3 bases, and the junction held 13 bases outside the gene matches. There are 18 residues in the CDR3. The CDR3 sequence: CASSLDIAGGPGTDTQYF. In DNA, the CDR3 is TGTGCCAGCAGCCTGGACATAGCGGGAGGGCCTGGTACAGATACGCAGTATTTT.

The chain carries TRBV19 and TRBJ2-5, with 7 bases aligning to TRBD1. The CDR3 extends over 13 amino acids. The junction had 4 bases not matched to a gene; V was cut back by 4 bases and J by 5 bases. Germline lookup yields CDR1 LNHDA and CDR2 SQIVND (reference sequence). CDR3 bases: TGTGCCAGTAGTAACAGGGGCTTTGAGACCCAGTACTTC. This translates into CASSNRGFETQYF.

This chain joins TRBV6-5 and TRBJ2-2, with 9 nucleotides matching TRBD2. The CDR3 is made up of 15 amino acids. Germline CDR1 MNHEY, CDR2 SVGAGI. Germline trimming cut 8 bases from V and 6 bases from J; bases unmatched to any gene: 10. The CDR3 reads CASCLLAGGAGELFF. In DNA, the CDR3 is TGTGCCAGCTGTCTTTTGGCGGGAGGGGCCGGGGAGCTGTTTTTT.

This chain joins TRBV3-1 (or the pseudogene TRBV3-2) and TRBJ1-1; 10 bases agree with TRBD1. Looked up from germline, CDR1 is LGHDT and CDR2 is YNNKEL (reference sequence). The CDR3 is 14 residues long. Trimming at V came to 3 bases and at J to 4 bases, leaving 2 bases not matched to a gene. CDR3 sequence reads: CASSHGDRGTEAFF. The CDR3 DNA reads as TGTGCCAGCAGCCACGGGGACAGGGGCACTGAAGCTTTCTTT.

This clone was detected many times. The chain couples TRBV20-1 to TRBJ2-7; 7 nucleotides align to TRBD1. The CDR3 totals 15 residues. J was trimmed by 0 bases and V by 3 bases; bases with no gene match: 8. Looked up from germline, CDR1 is DFQATT and CDR2 is SNEGSKA (reference sequence). The CDR3 spells CSASDRQGLSYEQYF. The CDR3 coding sequence is TGCAGTGCTAGTGATCGACAGGGTCTCTCCTACGAGCAGTACTTC.

The chain carries TRBV18 and TRBJ2-5, with 9 positions matching TRBD2. This CDR3 has 17 amino acids. Germline trimming cut 1 base from V and 4 bases from J; bases unmatched to any gene: 10. Germline CDR1 KGHSH, CDR2 LQKENI. In DNA, the CDR3 is TGTGCCAGCTCACCACTTAGTCCAGAAGCGGGAGGAGAGACCCAGTACTTC. Translated: CASSPLSPEAGGETQYF.

Turning to this clone: One end of the junction fails to match germline, which may point to a read error. V and J are TRBV20-1 and TRBJ2-7, with 9 bases aligning to TRBD1. Germline assignment: CDR1 DFQATT and CDR2 SNEGSKA (reference sequence). There are 11 residues in the CDR3. The CDR3 DNA reads as TGCAGTGCTAGAGAGGGAGGGACAGGGACCTTC. It specifies CSAREGGTGTF.

The chain combines TRBV7-2 with TRBJ2-5; tentative D call: TRBD2 (6 bases). The CDR3 is 15 residues long. CDR1 is SGHTA, CDR2 FQGNSA, per germline. The V gene lost 5 bases and the J gene lost 6 bases, with 19 bases spanning the gap. CDR3 residues: CASSDTGTPFQTQYF. The CDR3 nucleotides read TGTGCCAGCAGCGACACCGGGACTCCCTTTCAGACCCAGTACTTC. The variable domain in full, with the rest retrieved from reference TRBV7-2 and TRBJ2-5, is GAGVSQSPSNKVTEKGKDVELRCDPISGHTALYWYRQSLGQGLEFLIYFQGNSAPDKSGLPSDRFSAERTGGSVSTLTIQRTQQEDSAVYLCASSDTGTPFQTQYFGPGTRLLVL.